One and the same sample provided the 10 T cell receptor beta chains below, sequenced in a study of cytomegalovirus exposure and HLA in healthy donors. PCR used 60 Vbeta primers and 13 Jbeta primers. TCRdb's table, derived via immunoSEQ multiplex PCR, lists solely in-frame clones and lacks some. The table has 150,000 to 250,000 clones, approximately 85% seen once. The sequenced material came from PBMCs. These receptors all come from a girl between 5 and 17 years old in good health and CMV-seropositive.

V and J are TRBV10-1 and TRBJ2-3; maybe TRBD2 (7 bases). CDR1 and CDR2 (germline): WNHNN, SYGVQD (reference sequence). The V gene lost 2 bases and the J gene lost 3 bases, with 15 bases spanning the gap. This CDR3 is 16 amino acids long. Here the CDR3 reads CASSELPGGRTDTQYF. DNA of the CDR3: TGCGCCAGCAGTGAGCTGCCGGGGGGCCGTACAGATACGCAGTATTTT.

This rearrangement joins TRBV5-4 to TRBJ2-1; 11 bases are a match to TRBD1. This CDR3 comprises 16 residues. Trimming cost V 3 bases and J 7 bases; bases outside gene matches: 9. Looked up from germline, CDR1 is SGHNT and CDR2 is YYREEE (reference sequence). CDR3: CASSSSIGTGGNEQFF. The CDR3 DNA reads as TGTGCCAGCAGCTCCAGTATAGGGACAGGGGGGAATGAGCAGTTCTTC.

V and J are TRBV5-1 and TRBJ1-1; 9 positions match TRBD1. The germline V gene has CDR1 SGHRS and CDR2 YFSETQ. The CDR3 sequence is 15 residues long. J gave up 2 bases and V 0 bases, and 2 bases lay outside the gene matches. CDR3 bases: TGCGCCAGCAGCTTGGAGGGACAGGGTAACACTGAAGCTTTCTTT. Translation: CASSLEGQGNTEAFF.

The chain uses TRBV5-6 and TRBJ1-2; perhaps TRBD1 as D (5 bases). The CDR3 runs 14 residues. The germline CDR1 and CDR2 sequences are SGHDT and YYEEEE. Trimming stripped 6 bases from V and 3 bases from J, with 15 bases between. CDR3 nucleotide sequence: TGTGCCAGCATCCCATCAGGCAGGGACTATGGCTACACCTTC. Protein: CASIPSGRDYGYTF.

The chain joins TRBV27 to TRBJ2-7; TRBD1 aligns across 11 bases. Germline lookup yields CDR1 MNHEY and CDR2 SMNVEV (reference sequence). The ends lost 6 bases at V and 4 bases at J; junction bases unmatched: 8. The CDR3 runs to 15 residues. The DNA for the CDR3 is TGTGCCAGCAGCGGCATAGGGACAGGGGGTTACGAGCAGTACTTC. It translates to CASSGIGTGGYEQYF.

This clone has only a few counts. The V and J genes are TRBV11-2 and TRBJ2-5, with TRBD2 identical over 7 bases. Germline CDR1 SGHAT, CDR2 FQNNGV. This CDR3 spans 15 amino acids. Trimming took 4 bases from V and 1 from J; bases not matched to a gene: 6. The DNA for the CDR3 is TGTGCCAGCAGCTATACCAGCGGGATCCAAGAGACCCAGTACTTC. It yields the protein CASSYTSGIQETQYF.

The V and J genes are TRBV5-3 and TRBJ2-3, with D possibly TRBD2 on 5 matching bases. TRBV5-3 is annotated as an ORF whose role is uncertain. This CDR3 has 17 amino acids. V was cut by 2 bases and J by 2 bases, with 18 bases left in between. This CDR3 is CARSLLVRGWPTDTQYF. CDR3 DNA sequence: TGTGCCAGAAGCTTATTAGTCCGGGGATGGCCCACAGATACGCAGTATTTT.

The J gene is TRBJ2-1, the V gene TRBV5-4; 9 bases map to TRBD2. Trimming cost V 0 bases and J 9 bases; bases outside gene matches: 13. The germline gives CDR1 SGHNT, CDR2 YYREEE (reference sequence). This CDR3 has 17 residues. The CDR3 bases are TGTGCCAGCAGCTTGGGCCACATGGGGACTAGCAAGGTTGAGCAGTTCTTC. Translated, it gives CASSLGHMGTSKVEQFF.

This rearrangement joins TRBV5-6 to TRBJ1-6, with TRBD1 matching 9 bases. CDR1 and CDR2 from the germline V gene are SGHDT and YYEEEE. This CDR3 contains 16 residues. Trimming cost V 4 bases and J 6 bases; bases outside gene matches: 8. The CDR3 coding sequence is TGTGCCAGCAGCCTGTCACAGGGGGCAGGTAATTCACCCCTCCACTTT. Protein: CASSLSQGAGNSPLHF.

The chain combines TRBV4-1 with TRBJ1-1; TRBD1 might be the D (5 bases). Trimming took 4 bases from V and 7 from J, leaving 16 bases between them. This CDR3 is built from 14 residues. CDR1 and CDR2 (germline): MGHRA, YSYEKL. The CDR3 DNA follows: TGCGCCAGCAGCCTCCAAAATACAGGATTTGAAGCTTTCTTT. Translating gives CASSLQNTGFEAFF.